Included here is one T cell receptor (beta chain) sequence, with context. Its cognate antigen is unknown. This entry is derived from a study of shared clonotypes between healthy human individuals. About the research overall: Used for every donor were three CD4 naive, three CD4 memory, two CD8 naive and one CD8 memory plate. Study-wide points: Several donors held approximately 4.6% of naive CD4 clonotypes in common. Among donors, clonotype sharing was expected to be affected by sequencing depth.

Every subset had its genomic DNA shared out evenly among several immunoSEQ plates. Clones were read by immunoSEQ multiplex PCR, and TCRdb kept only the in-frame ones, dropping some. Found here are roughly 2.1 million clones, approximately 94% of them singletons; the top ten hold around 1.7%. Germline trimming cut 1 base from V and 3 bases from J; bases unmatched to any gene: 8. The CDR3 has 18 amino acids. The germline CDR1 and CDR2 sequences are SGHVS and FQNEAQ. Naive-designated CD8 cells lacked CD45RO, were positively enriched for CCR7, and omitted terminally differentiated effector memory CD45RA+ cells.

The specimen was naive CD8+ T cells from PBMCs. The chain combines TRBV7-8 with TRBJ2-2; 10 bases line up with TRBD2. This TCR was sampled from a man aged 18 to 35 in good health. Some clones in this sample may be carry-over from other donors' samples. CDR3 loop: CASSLDLAGAIHTGELFF. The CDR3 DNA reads TGTGCCAGCAGCTTAGACCTAGCGGGAGCAATCCACACCGGGGAGCTGTTTTTT.